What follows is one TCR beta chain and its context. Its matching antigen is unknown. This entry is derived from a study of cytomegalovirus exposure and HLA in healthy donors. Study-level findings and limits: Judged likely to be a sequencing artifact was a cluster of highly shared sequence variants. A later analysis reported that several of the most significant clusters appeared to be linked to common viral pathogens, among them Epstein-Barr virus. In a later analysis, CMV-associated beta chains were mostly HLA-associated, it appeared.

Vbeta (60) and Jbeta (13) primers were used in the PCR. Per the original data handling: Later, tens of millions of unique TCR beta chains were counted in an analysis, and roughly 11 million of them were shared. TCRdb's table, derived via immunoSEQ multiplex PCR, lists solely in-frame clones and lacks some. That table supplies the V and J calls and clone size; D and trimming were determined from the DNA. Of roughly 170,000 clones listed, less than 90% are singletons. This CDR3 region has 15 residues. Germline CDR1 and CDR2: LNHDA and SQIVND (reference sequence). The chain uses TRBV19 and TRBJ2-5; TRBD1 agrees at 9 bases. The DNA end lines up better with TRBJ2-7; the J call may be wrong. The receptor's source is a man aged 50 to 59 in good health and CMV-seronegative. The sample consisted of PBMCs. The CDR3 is CASSFGQGSSYEQYF. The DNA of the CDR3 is TGTGCCAGTAGTTTTGGACAGGGGTCCTCCTACGAGCAGTACTTC.